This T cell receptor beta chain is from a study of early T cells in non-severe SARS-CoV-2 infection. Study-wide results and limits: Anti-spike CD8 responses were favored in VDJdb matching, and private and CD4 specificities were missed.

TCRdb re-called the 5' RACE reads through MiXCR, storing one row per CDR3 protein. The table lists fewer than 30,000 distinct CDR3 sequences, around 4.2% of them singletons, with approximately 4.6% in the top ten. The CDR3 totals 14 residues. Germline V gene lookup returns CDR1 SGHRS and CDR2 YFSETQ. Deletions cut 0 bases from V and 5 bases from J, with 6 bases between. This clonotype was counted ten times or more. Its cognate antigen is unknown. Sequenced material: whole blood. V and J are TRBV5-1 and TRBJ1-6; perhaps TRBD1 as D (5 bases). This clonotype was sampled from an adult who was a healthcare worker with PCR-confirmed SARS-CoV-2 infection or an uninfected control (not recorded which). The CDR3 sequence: CASSLGQNNSPLHF. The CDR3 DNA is TGCGCCAGCAGCTTGGGACAGAATAATTCACCCCTCCACTTT.